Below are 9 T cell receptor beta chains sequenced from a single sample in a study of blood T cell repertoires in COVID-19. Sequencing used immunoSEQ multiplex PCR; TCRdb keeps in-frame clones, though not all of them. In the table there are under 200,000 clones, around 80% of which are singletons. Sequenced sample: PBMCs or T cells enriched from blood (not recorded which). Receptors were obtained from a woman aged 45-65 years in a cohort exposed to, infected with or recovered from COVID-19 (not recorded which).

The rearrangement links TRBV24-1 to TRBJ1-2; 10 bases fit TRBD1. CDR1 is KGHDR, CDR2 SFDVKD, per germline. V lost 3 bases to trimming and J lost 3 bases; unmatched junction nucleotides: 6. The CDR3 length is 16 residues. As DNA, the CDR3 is TGTGCCACCAGTGATCCCACCGGGACAGGGGACTATGGCTACACCTTC. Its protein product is CATSDPTGTGDYGYTF.

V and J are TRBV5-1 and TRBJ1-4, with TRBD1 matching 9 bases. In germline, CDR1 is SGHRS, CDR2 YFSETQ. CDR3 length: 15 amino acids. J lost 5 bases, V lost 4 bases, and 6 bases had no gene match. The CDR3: CASSVGQGNNEKLFF. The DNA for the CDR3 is TGCGCCAGCAGCGTGGGACAGGGCAACAATGAAAAACTGTTTTTT.

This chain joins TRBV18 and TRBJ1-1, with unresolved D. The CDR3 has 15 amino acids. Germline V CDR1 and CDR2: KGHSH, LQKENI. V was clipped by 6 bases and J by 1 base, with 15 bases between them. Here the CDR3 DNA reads TGTGCCAGCTCCCACCTATTCGAGAAGAACACTGAAGCTTTCTTT. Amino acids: CASSHLFEKNTEAFF.

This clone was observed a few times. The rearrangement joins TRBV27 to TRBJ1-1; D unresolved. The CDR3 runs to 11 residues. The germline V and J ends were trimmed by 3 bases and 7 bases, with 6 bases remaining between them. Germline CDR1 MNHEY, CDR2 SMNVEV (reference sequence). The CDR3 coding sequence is TGTGCCAGCAGTTTTGGCAGTGAAGCTTTCTTT. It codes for CASSFGSEAFF.

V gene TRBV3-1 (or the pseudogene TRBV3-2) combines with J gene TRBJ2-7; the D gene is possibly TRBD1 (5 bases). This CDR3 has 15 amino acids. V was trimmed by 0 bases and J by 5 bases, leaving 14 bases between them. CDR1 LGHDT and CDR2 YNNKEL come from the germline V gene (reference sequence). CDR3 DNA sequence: TGTGCCAGCAGCCAAGATCCCTCAGGGTATCACGAGCAGTACTTC. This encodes CASSQDPSGYHEQYF.

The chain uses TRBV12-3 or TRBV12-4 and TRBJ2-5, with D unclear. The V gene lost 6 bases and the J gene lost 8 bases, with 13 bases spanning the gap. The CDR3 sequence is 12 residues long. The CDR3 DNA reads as TGTGCCAGCAGCCCAACCTATGAAACCCAGTACTTC. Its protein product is CASSPTYETQYF.

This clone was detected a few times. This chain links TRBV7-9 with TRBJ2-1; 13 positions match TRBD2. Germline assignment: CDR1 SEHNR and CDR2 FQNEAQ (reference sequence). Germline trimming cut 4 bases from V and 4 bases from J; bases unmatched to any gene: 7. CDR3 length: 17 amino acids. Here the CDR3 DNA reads TGTGCCAGCAGCTCGGGACTAGCGGGAAGATGGTACAATGAGCAGTTCTTC. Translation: CASSSGLAGRWYNEQFF. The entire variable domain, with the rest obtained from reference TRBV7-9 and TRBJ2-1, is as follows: DTGVSQNPRHKITKRGQNVTFRCDPISEHNRLYWYRQTLGQGPEFLTYFQNEAQLEKSRLLSDRFSAERPKGSFSTLEIQRTEQGDSAMYLCASSSGLAGRWYNEQFFGPGTRLTVL.

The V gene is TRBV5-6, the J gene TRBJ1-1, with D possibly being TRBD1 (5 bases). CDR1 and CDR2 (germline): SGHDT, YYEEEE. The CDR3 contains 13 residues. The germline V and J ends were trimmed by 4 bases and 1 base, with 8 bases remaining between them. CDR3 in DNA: TGTGCCAGCAGCCGGGGGTCGAACACTGAAGCTTTCTTT. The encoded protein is CASSRGSNTEAFF.

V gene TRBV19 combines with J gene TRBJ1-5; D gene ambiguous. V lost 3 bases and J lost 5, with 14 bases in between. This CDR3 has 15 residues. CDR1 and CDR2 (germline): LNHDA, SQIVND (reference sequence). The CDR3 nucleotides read TGTGCCAGTAGTATCCGGGAATCTATGGATCAGCCCCAGCATTTT. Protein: CASSIRESMDQPQHF.